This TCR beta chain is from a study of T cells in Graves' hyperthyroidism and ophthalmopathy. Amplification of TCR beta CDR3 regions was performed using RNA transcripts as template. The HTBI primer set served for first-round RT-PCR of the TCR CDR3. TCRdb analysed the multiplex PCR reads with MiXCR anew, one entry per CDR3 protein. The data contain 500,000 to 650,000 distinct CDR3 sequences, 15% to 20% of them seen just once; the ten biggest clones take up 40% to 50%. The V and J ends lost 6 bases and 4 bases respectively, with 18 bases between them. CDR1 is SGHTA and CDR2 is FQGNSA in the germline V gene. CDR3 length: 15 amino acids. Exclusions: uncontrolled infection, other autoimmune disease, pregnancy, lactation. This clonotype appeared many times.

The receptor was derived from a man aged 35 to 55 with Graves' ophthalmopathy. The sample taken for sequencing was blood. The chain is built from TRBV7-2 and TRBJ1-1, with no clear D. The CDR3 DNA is TGTGCCAGCAGTCCTATGCGGGGAGGGATCACTGAAGCTTTCTTT. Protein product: CASSPMRGGITEAFF.